The 17 T cell receptor beta chains reported below all come from one sample, sequenced in a study of regulatory T cells in long-lasting Graves disease. CDR3 regions were amplified by Arm-PCR using iRepertoire HTBI primers to build TCR beta libraries. TCRdb ran MiXCR on the multiplex PCR reads and lists one entry per CDR3 protein. The repertoire holds hundreds of thousands of distinct CDR3 sequences, with roughly 14% as singletons. Documented time point: newly diagnosed GD, antithyroid drugs for less than 3 months. Generation of the TCR library employed RNA extracted from PBMCs. A further study also used this sample, focusing on T cells in Graves' hyperthyroidism and ophthalmopathy.

This specimen was peripheral blood mononuclear cells (PBMCs), taken at new diagnosis, from a patient treated with antithyroid drugs. These TCRs come from a man under 40 with Graves disease.

Ten or more counts support this clonotype. The chain uses TRBV20-1 and TRBJ2-1, with 12 bases aligning to TRBD2. The CDR3 loop spans 17 amino acids. The germline gives CDR1 DFQATT, CDR2 SNEGSKA (reference sequence). V trimming: 5 bases; J trimming: 7 bases; junction bases outside the gene matches: 15. CDR3 nucleotide sequence: TGCAGTGCTCCCCTCGCTAGGAGGACTAGCGGGATGAATGAGCAGTTCTTC. Translating it yields CSAPLARRTSGMNEQFF.

This rearrangement joins TRBV6-1 to TRBJ1-6; maybe TRBD1 (5 bases). CDR3 length equals 13 residues. V lost 5 bases, J lost 10 bases, and 12 bases lay in between. Germline loops: CDR1 MNHNS, CDR2 SASEGT. CDR3 sequence: CASSPGPESPLHF. DNA for the CDR3: TGTGCCAGCAGTCCGGGACCTGAATCACCCCTCCACTTT.

The chain uses TRBV12-3 or TRBV12-4 and TRBJ2-1; D remains unclear. The CDR3 has 13 amino acids. Trimming removed 2 bases at V and 9 bases at J, with 11 bases between. This CDR3 reads CASSLKEVVEQFF. The CDR3 nucleotides read TGTGCCAGCAGTTTAAAAGAGGTTGTTGAGCAGTTCTTC.

This clonotype was observed many times. The V and J genes are TRBV7-6 and TRBJ2-1; 7 bases line up with TRBD2. V lost 0 bases to trimming and J lost 3 bases; unmatched junction nucleotides: 2. The CDR3 is 15 amino acids. Germline V gene lookup returns CDR1 SGHVS and CDR2 FNYEAQ. As DNA, the CDR3 is TGTGCCAGCAGCTTAGCGCGGGAGCACTACAATGAGCAGTTCTTC. It yields the protein CASSLAREHYNEQFF.

With regard to this clonotype: A much larger clone differs from this one at a single base, so this may be a read error. This sequence joins TRBV29-1 and TRBJ2-7; 7 bases fit TRBD2. CDR3 size: 13 residues. In germline, CDR1 is SQVTM, CDR2 ANQGSEA. The CDR3 spells CSVAGGSSYKQYF. The CDR3 nucleotides read TGCAGCGTTGCCGGCGGGAGCTCCTACAAGCAGTACTTC.

With respect to this clonotype: It is likely a read error: a sequence one base away is far more abundant. The CDR3 bases are TGTGCCAGCAGGGACCGACAGGGGGACACTGAAGCTTTCTTT. Translating gives CASRDRQGDTEAFF. This chain links TRBV27 with TRBJ1-1; TRBD1 agrees at 9 bases. This CDR3 is built from 14 residues. Germline CDR1 is MNHEY and CDR2 is SMNVEV (reference sequence). Trimming took 6 bases from V and 3 from J; bases not matched to a gene: 5.

This clonotype came up many times. This chain joins TRBV12-3 or TRBV12-4 and TRBJ2-1; D unclear. The CDR3 is made up of 13 amino acids. Trimming removed 3 bases at V and 7 bases at J, with 10 bases between. The CDR3, as DNA: TGTGCCAGCAGTTTGGTGGTCCCGAATGAGCAGTTCTTC. Amino acid sequence: CASSLVVPNEQFF.

This clonotype has a count of ten or more. J is TRBJ2-4 and V is TRBV3-1, with 8 bases aligning to TRBD2. J gave up 1 base and V 3 bases, and 5 bases lay outside the gene matches. There are 16 residues in the CDR3. Germline V gene lookup returns CDR1 LGHDT and CDR2 YNNKEL (reference sequence). The CDR3 protein is CASSQKGLGAKNIQYF. In DNA, the CDR3 is TGTGCCAGCAGCCAGAAGGGACTAGGGGCCAAAAACATTCAGTACTTC.

The table lists this clonotype with a few counts. The V and J genes are TRBV6-1 and TRBJ2-1; 7 positions match TRBD2. This CDR3 contains 15 residues. V lost 11 bases to trimming and J lost 5 bases; unmatched junction nucleotides: 15. From germline, CDR1 is MNHNS and CDR2 SASEGT. This CDR3 is CAGTTGGSGNNEQFF. The CDR3 DNA reads as TGTGCCGGCACCACCGGGGGGAGCGGAAACAATGAGCAGTTCTTC.

In this sample, this clonotype turned up many times. The rearrangement uses TRBV29-1 and TRBJ2-1, with TRBD2 identical over 7 bases. V shed 4 bases, J shed 0 bases, and the junction held 6 bases outside the gene matches. This CDR3 is 15 amino acids long. Germline V gene sequence: CDR1 SQVTM, CDR2 ANQGSEA. CDR3 sequence (DNA): TGCAGCGTTGGACCTAGCGGACCCTCCTACAATGAGCAGTTCTTC. It specifies CSVGPSGPSYNEQFF.

This clonotype was found many times. The gene calls are TRBV11-2 and TRBJ2-3; a weak D match, TRBD2 (5 bases). The germline V gene has CDR1 SGHAT and CDR2 FQNNGV. The CDR3 consists of 15 residues. Trimming took 3 bases from V and 3 from J, leaving 13 bases between them. The CDR3 region has the DNA TGTGCCAGCAGCTTTACGTGGGAGTCGACAGATACGCAGTATTTT. This encodes CASSFTWESTDTQYF.

This clonotype occurred a few times. The chain recombines TRBV18 with TRBJ1-1, with TRBD1 matching over 8 bases. Germline CDR1 and CDR2: KGHSH and LQKENI. V lost 4 bases and J lost 1; bases outside the gene matches: 8. The CDR3 runs 16 residues. The CDR3 sequence: CASSHLRDRSNTEAFF. Here the CDR3 DNA reads TGTGCCAGCTCACATCTGCGGGACAGGTCGAACACTGAAGCTTTCTTT.

V gene TRBV7-2 combines with J gene TRBJ2-7; D is unresolved. Deletions cut 7 bases from V and 5 bases from J, with 15 bases between. Germline V lookup: CDR1 SGHTA, CDR2 FQGNSA. The length of the CDR3 is 13 residues. The CDR3 region is CASTLTGKDEQYF. Here the CDR3 DNA reads TGTGCCAGCACTCTTACTGGTAAAGACGAGCAGTACTTC.

The sample holds a few counts of this clonotype. The rearrangement uses TRBV24-1 and TRBJ2-6, with D unclear. In germline, CDR1 is KGHDR, CDR2 SFDVKD. The CDR3 has 14 amino acids. V lost 4 bases to trimming and J lost 2 bases, with 5 bases between them. The CDR3 bases are TGTGCCACCAGTGAAACAGCTGGGGCCAACGTCCTGACTTTC. Translating it yields CATSETAGANVLTF.

This clonotype has ten or more counts. The V gene is TRBV2, the J gene TRBJ1-1, with a tentative D call TRBD1 (5 bases). V dropped 7 bases and J dropped 3 bases, with 15 bases sitting between them. CDR1 and CDR2 (germline): SNHLY, FYNNEI. The length of the CDR3 is 14 residues. The DNA of the CDR3 is TGTGCCAGCAAACCCAGGGAGTCGGACACTGAAGCTTTCTTT. Residues: CASKPRESDTEAFF.

This clonotype appeared a few times. The rearrangement joins TRBV12-3 or TRBV12-4 to TRBJ2-1; 10 positions agree with TRBD2. This CDR3 has 16 residues. The J segment lost 2 bases and the V segment lost 5 bases, leaving 6 bases of the junction unmatched. CDR3 sequence reads: CASSPQAGGPYNEQFF. DNA for the CDR3: TGTGCCAGCAGTCCGCAAGCGGGAGGGCCCTACAATGAGCAGTTCTTC.

The sample holds many counts of this clonotype. This chain links TRBV5-1 with TRBJ2-3; TRBD1 agrees at 8 bases. With 0 bases clipped from V and 3 bases from J, the junction kept 3 bases outside the gene matches. This CDR3 region has 15 residues. The V gene's germline CDR1 is SGHRS and CDR2 YFSETQ. In DNA form, the CDR3 reads TGCGCCAGCAGCTTGGGGACAGGGATGACAGATACGCAGTATTTT. Its protein product is CASSLGTGMTDTQYF. Looking up the rest from reference TRBV5-1 and TRBJ2-3 gives the full variable domain: KAGVTQTPRYLIKTRGQQVTLSCSPISGHRSVSWYQQTPGQGLQFLFEYFSETQRNKGNFPGRFSGRQFSNSRSEMNVSTLELGDSALYLCASSLGTGMTDTQYFGPGTRLTVL.